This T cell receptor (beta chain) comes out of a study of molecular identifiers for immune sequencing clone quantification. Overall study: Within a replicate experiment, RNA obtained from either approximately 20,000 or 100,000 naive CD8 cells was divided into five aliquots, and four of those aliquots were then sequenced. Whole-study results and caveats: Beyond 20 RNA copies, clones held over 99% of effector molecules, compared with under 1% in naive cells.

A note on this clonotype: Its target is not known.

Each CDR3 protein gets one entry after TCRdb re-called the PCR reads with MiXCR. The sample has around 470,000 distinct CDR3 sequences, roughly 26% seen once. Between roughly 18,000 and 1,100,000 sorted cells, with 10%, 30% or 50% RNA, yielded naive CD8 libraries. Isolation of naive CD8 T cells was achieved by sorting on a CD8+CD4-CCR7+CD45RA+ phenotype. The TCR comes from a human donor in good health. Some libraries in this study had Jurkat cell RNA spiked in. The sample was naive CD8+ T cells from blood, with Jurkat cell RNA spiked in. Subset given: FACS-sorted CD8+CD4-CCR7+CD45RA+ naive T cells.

Written as DNA, the CDR3 is TGTGCCAGCAGGACAGGGGGCTGGGAGACCCAGTACTTC. It yields the protein CASRTGGWETQYF. This sequence joins TRBV27 and TRBJ2-5, with 10 positions matching TRBD1. V was clipped by 6 bases and J by 5 bases; unmatched bases: 3. CDR1 and CDR2 from the germline V gene are MNHEY and SMNVEV (reference sequence). The CDR3 loop spans 13 amino acids.